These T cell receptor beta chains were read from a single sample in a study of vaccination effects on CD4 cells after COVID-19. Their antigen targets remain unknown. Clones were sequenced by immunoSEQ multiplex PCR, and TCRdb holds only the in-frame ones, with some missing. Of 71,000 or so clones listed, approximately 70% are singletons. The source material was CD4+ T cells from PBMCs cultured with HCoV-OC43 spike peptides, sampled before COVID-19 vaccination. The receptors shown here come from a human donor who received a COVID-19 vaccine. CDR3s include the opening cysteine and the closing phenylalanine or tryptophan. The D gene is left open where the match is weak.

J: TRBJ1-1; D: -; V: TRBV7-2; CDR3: CASSLERNTEAFF; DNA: TGTGCCAGCAGCTTAGAAAGGAACACTGAAGCTTTCTTT
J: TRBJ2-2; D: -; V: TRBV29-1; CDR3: CSVRRERNTGELFF; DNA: TGCAGCGTACGCCGGGAACGTAACACCGGGGAGCTGTTTTTT
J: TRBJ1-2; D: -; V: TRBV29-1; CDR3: CSVEDGWQGRGYGYTF; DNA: TGCAGCGTTGAAGATGGGTGGCAGGGCAGGGGCTATGGCTACACCTTC
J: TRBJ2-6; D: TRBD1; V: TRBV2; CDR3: CASTGTGGNSGANVLTF; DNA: TGTGCCAGCACCGGGACAGGGGGGAACTCTGGGGCCAACGTCCTGACTTTC
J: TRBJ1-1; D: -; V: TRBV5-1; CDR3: CASSPVTGGDWNTEAFF; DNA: TGCGCCAGCAGCCCGGTTACGGGGGGCGATTGGAACACTGAAGCTTTCTTT
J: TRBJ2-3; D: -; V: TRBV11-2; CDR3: CASSGSPDTQYF; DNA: TGTGCCAGCAGCGGGTCCCCGGATACGCAGTATTTT
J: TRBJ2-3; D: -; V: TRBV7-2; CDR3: CASSLFDTQYF; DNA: TGTGCCAGCAGCTTATTCGATACGCAGTATTTT
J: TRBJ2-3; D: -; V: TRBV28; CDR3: CASSFRGRGTDTQYF; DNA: TGTGCCAGCAGTTTTCGAGGGAGAGGGACAGATACGCAGTATTTT
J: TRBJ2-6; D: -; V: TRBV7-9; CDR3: CASRRIQGSGANVLTF; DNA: TGTGCCAGCAGACGAATCCAGGGGTCTGGGGCCAACGTCCTGACTTTC
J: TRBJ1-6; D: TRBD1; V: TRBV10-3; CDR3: CAIRIDREDNSPLHF; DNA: TGTGCCATCAGGATAGACAGGGAAGACAATTCACCCCTCCACTTT
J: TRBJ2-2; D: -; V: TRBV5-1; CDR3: CASSFRGGTGELFF; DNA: TGCGCCAGCAGCTTCCGAGGGGGCACCGGGGAGCTGTTTTTT
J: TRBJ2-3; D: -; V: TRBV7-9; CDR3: CASTSSSSTDTQYF; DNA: TGTGCCAGCACCTCAAGCAGCAGCACAGATACGCAGTATTTT
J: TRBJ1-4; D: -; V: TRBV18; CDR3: CASSSVQGTNEKLFF; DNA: TGTGCCAGCTCATCGGTTCAAGGCACTAATGAAAAACTGTTTTTT